This T cell receptor beta chain was sequenced for a study of cytomegalovirus exposure and HLA in healthy donors. V was clipped by 4 bases and J by 7 bases; unmatched bases: 12. This CDR3 region has 16 residues. Germline V CDR1 and CDR2: SGDLS, YYNGEE. Primers for the PCR totalled 60 Vbeta and 13 Jbeta. Here immunoSEQ multiplex PCR was the method, and the copy in TCRdb shows in-frame clones only, minus some. The data show about 92,000 clones, roughly 80% seen once. The TCR originated in a girl aged 2 to 10 in good health and CMV-seropositive. Sequencing used PBMCs. This rearrangement joins TRBV9 to TRBJ2-1; the match to TRBD1 covers 9 bases. This CDR3 is CASSLLGQGIRNEQFF. CDR3 in DNA: TGTGCCAGCAGCCTTCTAGGACAGGGGATAAGGAATGAGCAGTTCTTC. The whole variable domain, filled in from reference TRBV9 and TRBJ2-1, reads DSGVTQTPKHLITATGQRVTLRCSPRSGDLSVYWYQQSLDQGLQFLIQYYNGEERAKGNILERFSAQQFPDLHSELNLSSLELGDSALYFCASSLLGQGIRNEQFFGPGTRLTVL.